Here is one T cell receptor (beta chain) with its context. The data are from a study of T cells in Graves' hyperthyroidism and ophthalmopathy. Study summary: Peripheral blood draws took place at initial diagnosis, ahead of any treatment.

From RNA transcripts, TCR beta CDR3 regions were amplified. The HTBI set primed first-round TCR CDR3 RT-PCR. TCRdb analysed the multiplex PCR reads with MiXCR anew, one entry per CDR3 protein. The table shows approximately 490,000 distinct CDR3 sequences, with approximately 23% occurring only once. The sample was blood. The clonotype originates from a woman aged 70-85 years with Graves' ophthalmopathy.

For the CDR3, the DNA is TGTGCCAGCAGTGGGGCACGGGACTATGGCTACACCTTC. Protein sequence: CASSGARDYGYTF. This chain connects TRBV2 to TRBJ1-2; no reliable D call. V lost 4 bases and J lost 3, with 9 bases in between. Germline V CDR1 and CDR2: SNHLY, FYNNEI. This CDR3 contains 13 residues. Complete variable domain (other parts from reference TRBV2 and TRBJ1-2): EPEVTQTPSHQVTQMGQEVILRCVPISNHLYFYWYRQILGQKVEFLVSFYNNEISEKSEIFDDQFSVERPDGSNFTLKIRSTKLEDSAMYFCASSGARDYGYTFGSGTRLTVV.